This TCR beta chain appears in the sequencing data of a study of T cells in Graves' hyperthyroidism and ophthalmopathy (dated by TCRdb to the late 2010s). Background on the whole study: Peripheral blood samples were taken at initial diagnosis, before any treatment was given. The paper reports TCR Vbeta CDR3 sequencing of roughly 140 peripheral blood samples: around 45 ophthalmopathy, some 80 hyperthyroidism and roughly 17 progressor patients. The 95 to 100 discovery patients were divided at random into training and test sets in a 7:3 ratio. In addition, the study compared T-cell repertoires in thyroid tissue and in blood from about six Graves' hyperthyroidism patients. After sampling, hyperthyroidism patients received methimazole starting at 30 mg daily, and ophthalmopathy patients received high-dose intravenous methylprednisolone. An independent validation cohort of under 20 hyperthyroidism patients and 15 or so patients who later progressed to ophthalmopathy tested prospective prediction of ophthalmopathy. To identify TCR V-J signatures that set the groups apart, the researchers used a discovery cohort of 100 or so patients, made up of around 42 with Graves' ophthalmopathy and some 55 with stable Graves' hyperthyroidism.

In its sample, this clonotype was seen many times. Its antigen is not yet known. No much larger clone exists at a distance of one base, and base qualities are not known. Including the terminal cysteine and phenylalanine, the CDR3 comprises 15 residues. Here the CDR3 DNA is all that survives: 45 bases in frame from base 1. Trimming removed 5 bases from V and 4 bases from J; the gene matches leave 10 bases unexplained. Based on the germline V gene, the CDR1 and CDR2 sequences are SGHTA and FQGNSA. Here is what the overall study found, with its caveats: Most expanded thyroid clonotypes (frequency above 0.001) were also detected in blood, suggesting blood repertoires may reflect thyroid immune responses. Sample size was not statistically predetermined, and investigators were not blinded to group allocation. In validation, the model predicted progression to ophthalmopathy a median of roughly 6.1 months before onset, with about 71% sensitivity and more than 72% specificity. A model built on a 13 V-J signature distinguished ophthalmopathy from stable hyperthyroidism, reaching about 88% sensitivity and around 82% specificity in cross-validation and 80%/75% in testing.

The TCR beta CDR3 regions were amplified from RNA transcripts. A first-round RT-PCR of the TCR CDR3 used the HTBI primer set with the Qiagen OneStep RT-PCR kit. Libraries were constructed in a second round of multiplex PCR, after which size selection and purification were carried out. Sequencing of the libraries was done on an Illumina HiSeq2000 using paired-end 100 bp reads. In the paper's pipeline: SOAPnuke was used to process the raw data, with reads discarded if the reads contained adapters or uncalled bases, had a mean Phred below 15, or lacked an exact constant-primer or identifier match. High-quality paired reads were merged using COPE v1.2.5, and each unique nucleotide sequence was defined as a clonotype. MiTCR v1.1 was used to align the clonotypes against IMGT TRBV, TRBD and TRBJ reference segments. The analysis was restricted to V-J combinations with a frequency above 0.0001, which together covered 99.2% of the repertoires. The TCS score was defined as F50 (clonal expansion) divided by E x V (chaos), with BLOSUM62-based TCRdist calculated between CDR3 peptides within each V-J. Welch's t-statistics and random forest reduced fewer than 550 V-J features to fewer than 15, which were used in a naive Bayes classifier (R e1071). The public sequencing data were trimmed at Q25 with fastp and processed into clonotypes with MiXCR by TCRdb, which kept only in-frame beta chains. Entries are consolidated by CDR3 protein sequence, retaining the most common genes and DNA. TCRdb, not the authors, supplied the V and J calls. The sample records approximately 600,000 distinct CDR3 sequences, 15% to 20% of which are singletons. The ten largest clones add up to less than 4.5% of the sample.

Stable Graves' hyperthyroidism was defined as no progression to ophthalmopathy during 18 months of follow-up. Hyperthyroidism patients were aged 18 to 65 years and newly diagnosed, with disease duration of less than 2 months. Any patient with an uncontrolled infection, another autoimmune disease, pregnancy or lactation was excluded. Diagnoses relied on clinical symptoms, serum thyroxine and TRAb, thyroid ultrasound and orbital computed tomography. PBMCs were isolated from about 10 ml of fresh peripheral blood by Ficoll-Paque density gradient centrifugation. Total RNA was extracted with Trizol reagent, and quality was checked on an Agilent 2100 Bioanalyzer.

The sequencing sample was made of blood. Recombination connected TRBV7-2 to TRBJ1-2, and 7 junctional nucleotides match TRBD1. The receptor was derived from a woman in her thirties with Graves' hyperthyroidism. The bases are TGTGCCAGCAGCCCCCCGGCAGGGGGAATCTATGGCTACACCTTC. Translated, it reads CASSPPAGGIYGYTF.